These T cell receptor beta chains were read from a single sample in a study of shared clonotypes between healthy human individuals. Using immunoSEQ multiplex PCR, the repertoire was profiled, and TCRdb retains in-frame clones only, with some absent. This table has some 740,000 clones, over 90% appearing once. What was sequenced was naive CD8+ T cells sorted from blood. The receptors stem from a man between 25 and 39 years old in good health. Each CDR3 is given with its conserved first and last residue. D genes are given only for firm matches. A clone size is listed for some rows: how often the clone was seen (once, few, many), or a class if it is expanded.

13	TRBV5-5	TRBJ2-7	TRBD2	-	CASSKGLPYEQYF	TGTGCCAGCAGCAAGGGACTACCTTACGAGCAGTACTTC
15	TRBV5-1	TRBJ2-1	-	-	CASSLEADSYNEQFF	TGCGCCAGCAGCTTGGAAGCGGACTCCTACAATGAGCAGTTCTTC
13	TRBV2	TRBJ1-5	-	-	CASSDRSNQPQHF	TGTGCCAGCAGTGACAGGTCGAACCAGCCCCAGCATTTT
15	TRBV19	TRBJ2-6	-	-	CASTEEVSGANVLTF	TGTGCCAGTACCGAAGAGGTATCTGGGGCCAACGTCCTGACTTTC
14	TRBV11-2	TRBJ1-5	-	-	CASSQEHSNQPQHF	TGTGCCAGCAGCCAGGAACATAGCAATCAGCCCCAGCATTTT
17	TRBV5-1	TRBJ2-3	TRBD2	once	CASSGAGTSGSTDTQYF	TGCGCCAGCAGCGGAGCCGGGACTAGCGGGAGCACAGATACGCAGTATTTT
15	TRBV6-1	TRBJ2-7	TRBD2	-	CASSEARGSRYEQYF	TGTGCCAGCAGTGAAGCCCGCGGGAGTAGGTACGAGCAGTACTTC
14	TRBV5-8	TRBJ2-3	-	-	CASNIGGEPDTQYF	TGTGCCAGCAACATCGGAGGGGAACCAGATACGCAGTATTTT
16	TRBV27	TRBJ2-1	TRBD1	-	CASSPTGQGWDNEQFF	TGTGCCAGCAGTCCGACGGGACAGGGATGGGACAATGAGCAGTTCTTC
15	TRBV4-1	TRBJ2-5	-	-	CASSQEFHPGETQYF	TGCGCCAGCAGCCAAGAGTTCCACCCCGGGGAGACCCAGTACTTC
16	TRBV19	TRBJ2-7	-	-	CASSIDHQSVSYEQYF	TGTGCCAGTAGTATAGATCATCAATCGGTTTCCTACGAGCAGTACTTC
18	TRBV5-4	TRBJ2-2	TRBD2	-	CASSLGLAGSSNTGELFF	TGTGCCAGCAGCTTGGGACTAGCGGGAAGTAGTAACACCGGGGAGCTGTTTTTT
13	TRBV27	TRBJ2-3	-	-	CASSLSLTDTQYF	TGTGCCAGCAGTTTATCACTTACAGATACGCAGTATTTT
16	TRBV5-1	TRBJ2-6	TRBD1	-	CASSLDRGRGANVLTF	TGCGCCAGCAGCTTAGACAGGGGGCGAGGGGCCAACGTCCTGACTTTC
15	TRBV11-2	TRBJ2-7	-	-	CASSFFSGAGYEQYF	TGTGCCAGCAGCTTTTTTTCGGGGGCGGGGTACGAGCAGTACTTC
17	TRBV4-1	TRBJ2-7	TRBD2	-	CASSQVETSGTSYEQYF	TGCGCCAGCAGCCAAGTCGAGACTAGCGGGACCTCCTACGAGCAGTACTTC
14	TRBV28	TRBJ1-5	-	-	CASTLLNSNQPQHF	TGTGCCAGCACTCTCCTAAATAGCAATCAGCCCCAGCATTTT
17	TRBV7-9	TRBJ2-5	-	-	CASSSLQGITNLETQYF	TGTGCCAGCAGCTCCCTTCAGGGTATTACCAATTTAGAGACCCAGTACTTC
14	TRBV7-9	TRBJ2-7	TRBD2	-	CASSLSEGGSEQYF	TGTGCCAGCAGCTTATCGGAGGGAGGGAGCGAGCAGTACTTC
14	TRBV2	TRBJ1-2	-	-	CASSDISLSYGYTF	TGTGCCAGCAGTGACATCAGTCTTAGCTATGGCTACACCTTC